Below are 8 T cell receptor beta chains sequenced from a single sample in a study of blood T cell repertoires in COVID-19. TCRdb's table, derived via immunoSEQ multiplex PCR, lists solely in-frame clones and lacks some. In the table there are approximately 180,000 clones, 80% to 90% of which are singletons. Sequenced: peripheral blood. These receptors were collected from a human donor with active or convalescent COVID-19. The donor label of this sample is uncertain.

V usage is TRBV7-2 and J usage is TRBJ2-7, with D perhaps matching TRBD1 (6 bases). Deletions cut 3 bases from V and 5 bases from J, with 11 bases between. Germline V gene sequence: CDR1 SGHTA, CDR2 FQGNSA. The CDR3 covers 13 residues. Here the CDR3 reads CASSFRQEHEQYF. CDR3 coding DNA: TGTGCCAGCAGCTTTAGACAGGAGCACGAGCAGTACTTC.

This clone was recorded once. The chain joins TRBV7-2 to TRBJ2-7, with D maybe TRBD1 (5 bases). The CDR3 is 13 amino acids. The germline V gene has CDR1 SGHTA and CDR2 FQGNSA. V lost 1 base and J 4 bases, leaving 8 bases between the germline ends. The CDR3 here is CASSLERQYEQYF. CDR3 coding DNA: TGTGCCAGCAGCTTAGAGAGACAGTACGAGCAGTACTTC.

Points on this clone: This same CDR3 is encoded by further DNA sequences in the sample. The J gene is TRBJ1-5, the V gene TRBV19, with 9 positions matching TRBD1. The CDR3 is 15 residues long. Germline assignment: CDR1 LNHDA and CDR2 SQIVND (reference sequence). The V gene end was trimmed by 1 base and the J gene end by 4 bases; junction bases not matched to a gene: 2. Here the CDR3 reads CASSIGTGVNQPQHF. The CDR3 nucleotides are TGTGCCAGTAGTATAGGGACAGGGGTAAATCAGCCCCAGCATTTT.

The CDR3 is CASSVPSGELFF. The CDR3 DNA follows: TGTGCCAGCAGCGTCCCCAGCGGGGAGCTGTTTTTT. This chain links TRBV5-4 with TRBJ2-2; no firm D call. CDR1 and CDR2 from the germline V gene are SGHNT and YYREEE (reference sequence). Trimming shortened V by 4 bases and J by 7 bases, and 8 bases separated the two germline ends. CDR3 length: 12 residues.

This sequence joins TRBV6-1 and TRBJ1-1, with 7 bases fitting TRBD1. The CDR3 sequence is 14 residues long. The V gene's germline CDR1 is MNHNS and CDR2 SASEGT. J was trimmed by 7 bases and V by 2 bases; bases with no gene match: 7. CDR3 sequence: CASSEQPGGDEAFF. CDR3 nucleotides: TGTGCCAGCAGTGAACAGCCAGGGGGAGATGAAGCTTTCTTT.

The chain links TRBV19 to TRBJ2-5; the match to TRBD2 covers 8 bases. V lost 2 bases and J lost 5; bases outside the gene matches: 4. The CDR3 covers 14 residues. The germline V gene encodes CDR1 LNHDA and CDR2 SQIVND (reference sequence). The CDR3 bases are TGTGCCAGTAGTATAACGGGGGGGTACGAGACCCAGTACTTC. It codes for CASSITGGYETQYF.

Comment on this clone: Different DNA sequences within this sample yield the same CDR3. The rearrangement uses TRBV3-1 (or the pseudogene TRBV3-2) and TRBJ1-2; D remains unclear. The germline V gene encodes CDR1 LGHDT and CDR2 YNNKEL (reference sequence). The CDR3 is made up of 11 amino acids. V was cut by 5 bases and J by 8 bases, with 9 bases left in between. The CDR3 DNA reads TGTGCCAGCAGCAACAGAGGGGGCTACACCTTC. Its protein product is CASSNRGGYTF.

V and J are TRBV2 and TRBJ2-3, with D possibly TRBD2 on 7 matching bases. Germline V lookup: CDR1 SNHLY, CDR2 FYNNEI. There are 15 residues in the CDR3. The germline V and J ends were trimmed by 3 bases and 3 bases, with 13 bases remaining between them. The CDR3 DNA reads as TGTGCCAGCAGTGAGGGGGGAGGGGGAACAGATACGCAGTATTTT. It codes for CASSEGGGGTDTQYF.